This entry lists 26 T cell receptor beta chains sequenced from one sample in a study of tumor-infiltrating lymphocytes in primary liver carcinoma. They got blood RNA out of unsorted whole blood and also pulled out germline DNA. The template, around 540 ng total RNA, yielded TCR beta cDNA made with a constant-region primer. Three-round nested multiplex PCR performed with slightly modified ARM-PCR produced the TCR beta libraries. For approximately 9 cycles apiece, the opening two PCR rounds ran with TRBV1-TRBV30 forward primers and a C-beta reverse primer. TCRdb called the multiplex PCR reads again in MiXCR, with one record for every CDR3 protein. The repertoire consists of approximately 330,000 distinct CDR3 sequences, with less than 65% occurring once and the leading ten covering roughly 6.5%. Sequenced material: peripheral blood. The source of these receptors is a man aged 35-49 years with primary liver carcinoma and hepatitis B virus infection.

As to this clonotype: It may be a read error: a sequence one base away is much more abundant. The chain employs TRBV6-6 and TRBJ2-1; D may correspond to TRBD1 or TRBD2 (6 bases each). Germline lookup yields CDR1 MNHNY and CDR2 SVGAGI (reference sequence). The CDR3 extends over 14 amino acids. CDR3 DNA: TGTGCCAGCAGTTCCCAAGCCGGGGGCAATGGGCAGTTCTTC. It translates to CASSSQAGGNGQFF.

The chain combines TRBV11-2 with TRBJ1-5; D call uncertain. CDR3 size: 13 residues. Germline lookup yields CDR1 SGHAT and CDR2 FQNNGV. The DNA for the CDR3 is TGTGTCAGTACGGTGGGTGGCAATCAGCCCCAGCATTTT. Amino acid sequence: CVSTVGGNQPQHF.

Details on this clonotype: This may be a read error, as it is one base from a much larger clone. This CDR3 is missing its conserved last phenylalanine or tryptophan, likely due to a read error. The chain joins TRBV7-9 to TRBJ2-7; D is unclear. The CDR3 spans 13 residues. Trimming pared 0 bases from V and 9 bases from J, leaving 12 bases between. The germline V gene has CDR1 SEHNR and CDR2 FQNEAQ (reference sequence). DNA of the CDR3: TGTGCCAGCAGCTTAGCGGTAGAGCTCGGGCAGTACATC. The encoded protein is CASSLAVELGQYI.

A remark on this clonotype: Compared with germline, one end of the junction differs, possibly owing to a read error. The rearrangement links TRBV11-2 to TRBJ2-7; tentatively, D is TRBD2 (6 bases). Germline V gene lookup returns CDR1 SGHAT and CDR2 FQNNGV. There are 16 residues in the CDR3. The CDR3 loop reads CTSSLVGRSWSYEQYF. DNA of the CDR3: TGTACCAGCAGCCTAGTTGGGAGGAGTTGGTCCTACGAGCAGTACTTC. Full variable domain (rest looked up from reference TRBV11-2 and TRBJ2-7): EAGVAQSPRYKIIEKRQSVAFWCNPISGHATLYWYQQILGQGPKLLIQFQNNGVVDDSQLPKDRFSAERLKGVDSTLKIQPAKLEDSAVYLCTSSLVGRSWSYEQYFGPGTRLTVT.

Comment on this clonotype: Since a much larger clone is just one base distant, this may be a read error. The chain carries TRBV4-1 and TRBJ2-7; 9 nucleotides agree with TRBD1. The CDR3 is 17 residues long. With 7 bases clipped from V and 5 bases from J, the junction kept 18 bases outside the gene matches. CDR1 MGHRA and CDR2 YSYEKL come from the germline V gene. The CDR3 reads CASNHSRRGTGYNEQYF. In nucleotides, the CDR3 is TGCGCCAGCAACCACTCCCGTCGCGGGACAGGGTACAACGAGCAGTACTTC.

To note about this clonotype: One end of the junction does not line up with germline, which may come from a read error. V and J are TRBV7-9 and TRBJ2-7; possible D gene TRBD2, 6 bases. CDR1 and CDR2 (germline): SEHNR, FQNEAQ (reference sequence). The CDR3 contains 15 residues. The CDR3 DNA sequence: TGTGCCAGCAGCCTTACTAGCCAGAGCTCCTACCAGCAGTACTTC. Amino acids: CASSLTSQSSYQQYF.

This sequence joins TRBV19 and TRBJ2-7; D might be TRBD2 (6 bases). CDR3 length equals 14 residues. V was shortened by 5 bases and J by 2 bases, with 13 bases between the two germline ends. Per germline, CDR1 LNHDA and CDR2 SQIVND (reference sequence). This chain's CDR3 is CASSPRDGAYEQYF. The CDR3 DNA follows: TGTGCCAGTAGTCCGCGGGACGGAGCCTACGAGCAGTACTTC.

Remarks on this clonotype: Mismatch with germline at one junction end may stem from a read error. CDR3 in DNA: TGTGCCAGCAGCCTAGAACAGGGGGCGAAGTATGAGCAGGTCTTC. Protein: CASSLEQGAKYEQVF. The chain combines TRBV11-3 with TRBJ2-1; the match to TRBD1 covers 9 bases. Germline assignment: CDR1 SGHNT and CDR2 YENEEA. This CDR3 spans 15 amino acids.

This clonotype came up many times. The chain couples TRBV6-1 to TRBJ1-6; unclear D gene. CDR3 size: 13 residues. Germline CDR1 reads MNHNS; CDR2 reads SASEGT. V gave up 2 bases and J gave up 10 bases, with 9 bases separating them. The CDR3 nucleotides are TGTGCCAGCAGTGAACTCTCGGACTCACCCCTCCACTTT. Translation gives CASSELSDSPLHF.

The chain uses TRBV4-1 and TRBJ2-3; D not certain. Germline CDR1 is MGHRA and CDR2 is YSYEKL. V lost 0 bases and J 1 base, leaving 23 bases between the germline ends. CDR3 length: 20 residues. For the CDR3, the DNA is TGCGCCAGCAGCCAAGATCTCCTAGTGGGTGGGCCGTGGGGCACAGATACGCAGTATTTT. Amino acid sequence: CASSQDLLVGGPWGTDTQYF.

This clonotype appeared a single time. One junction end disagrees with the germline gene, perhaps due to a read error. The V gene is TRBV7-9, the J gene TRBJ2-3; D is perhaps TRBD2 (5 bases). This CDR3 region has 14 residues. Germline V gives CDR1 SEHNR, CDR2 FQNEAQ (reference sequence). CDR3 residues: CASSVGPSIDTQYF. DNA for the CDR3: TGTGCCAGCAGCGTCGGACCTAGCATAGATACGCAGTATTTT.

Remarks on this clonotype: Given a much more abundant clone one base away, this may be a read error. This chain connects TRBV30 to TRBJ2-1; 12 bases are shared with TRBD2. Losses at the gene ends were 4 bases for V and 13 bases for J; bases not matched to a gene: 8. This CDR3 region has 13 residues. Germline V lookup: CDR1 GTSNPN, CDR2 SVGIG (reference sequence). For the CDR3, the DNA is TGTGCCTGGAACCGACTAGCGGGAGTGATTCAGTTCTTC. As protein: CAWNRLAGVIQFF.

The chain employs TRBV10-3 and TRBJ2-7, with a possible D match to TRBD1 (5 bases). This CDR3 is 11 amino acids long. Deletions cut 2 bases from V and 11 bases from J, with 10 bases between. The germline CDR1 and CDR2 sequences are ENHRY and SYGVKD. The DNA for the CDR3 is TGTGCCATCAGTGAGCAGGGTTTGGAGTACTTC. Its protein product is CAISEQGLEYF.

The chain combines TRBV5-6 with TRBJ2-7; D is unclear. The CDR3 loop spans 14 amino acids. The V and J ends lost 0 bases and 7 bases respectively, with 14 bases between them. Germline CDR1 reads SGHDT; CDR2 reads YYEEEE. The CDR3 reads CASSLVPREGEQYF. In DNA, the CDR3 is TGTGCCAGCAGCTTGGTTCCACGTGAAGGAGAGCAGTACTTC.

CDR3 in amino acids: CASSSNPTGYLFF. In nucleotides, the CDR3 is TGTGCCAGCAGCTCGAATCCGACCGGGTATCTGTTTTTT. The J gene is TRBJ2-2, the V gene TRBV11-3, with D uncertain. This CDR3 contains 13 residues. V dropped 4 bases and J dropped 14 bases, with 17 bases sitting between them. Germline V gene lookup returns CDR1 SGHNT and CDR2 YENEEA.

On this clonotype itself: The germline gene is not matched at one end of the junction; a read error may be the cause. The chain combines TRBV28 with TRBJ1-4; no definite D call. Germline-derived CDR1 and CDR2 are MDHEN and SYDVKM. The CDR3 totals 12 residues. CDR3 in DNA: TGTACCAGCAGTTTAAATAATGAAAAACTGTTTTTT. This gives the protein CTSSLNNEKLFF.

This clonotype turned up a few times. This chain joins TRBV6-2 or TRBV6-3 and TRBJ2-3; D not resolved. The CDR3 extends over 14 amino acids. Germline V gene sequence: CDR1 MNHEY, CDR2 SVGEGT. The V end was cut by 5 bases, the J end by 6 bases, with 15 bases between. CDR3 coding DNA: TGTGCCAGCAGTACCCAACGGGCCGGGGATACGCAGTATTTT. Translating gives CASSTQRAGDTQYF.

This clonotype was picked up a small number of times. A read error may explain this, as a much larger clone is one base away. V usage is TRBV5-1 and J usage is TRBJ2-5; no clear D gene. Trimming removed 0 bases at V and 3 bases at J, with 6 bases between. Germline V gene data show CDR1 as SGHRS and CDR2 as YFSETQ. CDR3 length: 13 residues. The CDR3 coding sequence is TGCGCCAGCAGCTTGGTAGGGAAAGAGACCCAGTACTTC. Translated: CASSLVGKETQYF.

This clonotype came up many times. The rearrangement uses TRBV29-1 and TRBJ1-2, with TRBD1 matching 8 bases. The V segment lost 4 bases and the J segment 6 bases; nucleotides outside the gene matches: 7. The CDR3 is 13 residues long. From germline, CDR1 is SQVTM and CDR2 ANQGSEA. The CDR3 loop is CSVVRSGGNGYTF. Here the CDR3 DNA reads TGCAGCGTTGTGAGGTCAGGGGGCAATGGCTACACCTTC.

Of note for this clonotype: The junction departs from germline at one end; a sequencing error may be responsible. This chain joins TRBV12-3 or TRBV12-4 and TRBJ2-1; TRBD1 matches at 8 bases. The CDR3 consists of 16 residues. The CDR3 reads CASRRGQGEAYNEQFF. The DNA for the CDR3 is TGTGCTAGCAGGCGAGGACAGGGCGAAGCCTACAATGAGCAGTTCTTC.

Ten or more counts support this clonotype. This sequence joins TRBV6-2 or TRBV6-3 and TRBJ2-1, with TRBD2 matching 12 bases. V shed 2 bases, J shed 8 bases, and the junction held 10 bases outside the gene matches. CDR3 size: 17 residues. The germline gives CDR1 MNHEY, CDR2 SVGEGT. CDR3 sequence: CASSYPTSGSDLDEQFF. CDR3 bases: TGTGCCAGCAGTTACCCGACTAGCGGGAGTGATCTCGATGAGCAGTTCTTC.

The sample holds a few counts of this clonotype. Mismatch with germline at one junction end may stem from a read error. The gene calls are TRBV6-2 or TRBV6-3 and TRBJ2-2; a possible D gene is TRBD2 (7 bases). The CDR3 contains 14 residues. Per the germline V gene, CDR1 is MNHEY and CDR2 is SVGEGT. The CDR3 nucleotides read TGTGCCAGCAGTTACTTGGGGTCCCCCGGGGGGCTGTCTTTT. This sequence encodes CASSYLGSPGGLSF.

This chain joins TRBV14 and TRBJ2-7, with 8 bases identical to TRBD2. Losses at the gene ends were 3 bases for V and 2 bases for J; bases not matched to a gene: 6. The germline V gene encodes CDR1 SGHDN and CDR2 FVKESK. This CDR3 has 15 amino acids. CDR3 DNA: TGTGCCAGCAGCCACGGGGGGGCCAAACCCTACGAGCAGTACTTC. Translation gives CASSHGGAKPYEQYF.

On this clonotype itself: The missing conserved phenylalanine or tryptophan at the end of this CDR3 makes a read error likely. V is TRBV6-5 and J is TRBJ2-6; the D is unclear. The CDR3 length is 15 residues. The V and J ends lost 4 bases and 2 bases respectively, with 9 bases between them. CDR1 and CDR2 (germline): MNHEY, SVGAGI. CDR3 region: CASSSLTPGANVLTV. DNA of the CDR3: TGTGCCAGCAGTTCCCTTACTCCTGGGGCCAACGTCCTGACTGTC.

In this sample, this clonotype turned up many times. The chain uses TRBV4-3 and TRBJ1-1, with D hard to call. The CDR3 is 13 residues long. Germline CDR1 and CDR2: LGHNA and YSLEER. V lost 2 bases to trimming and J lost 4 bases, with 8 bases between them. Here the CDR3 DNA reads TGCGCCAGCAGCCAAACTCTGGTCACTGAAGCTTTCTTT. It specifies CASSQTLVTEAFF.

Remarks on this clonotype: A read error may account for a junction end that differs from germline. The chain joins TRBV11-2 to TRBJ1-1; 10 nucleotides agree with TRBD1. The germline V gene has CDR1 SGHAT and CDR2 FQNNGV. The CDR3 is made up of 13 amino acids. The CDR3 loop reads CDSNKGQGSEAFF. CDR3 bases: TGTGACAGCAACAAGGGACAGGGGAGTGAAGCTTTCTTT.